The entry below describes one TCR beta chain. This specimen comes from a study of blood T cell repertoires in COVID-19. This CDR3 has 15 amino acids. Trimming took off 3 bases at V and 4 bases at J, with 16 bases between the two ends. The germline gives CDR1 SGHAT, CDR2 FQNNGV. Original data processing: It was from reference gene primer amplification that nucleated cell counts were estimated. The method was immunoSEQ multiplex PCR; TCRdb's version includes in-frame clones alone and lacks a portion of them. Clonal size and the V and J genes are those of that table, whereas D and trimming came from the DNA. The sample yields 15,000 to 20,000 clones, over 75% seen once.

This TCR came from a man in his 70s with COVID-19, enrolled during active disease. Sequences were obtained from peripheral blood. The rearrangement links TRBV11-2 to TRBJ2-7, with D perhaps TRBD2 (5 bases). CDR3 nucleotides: TGTGCCAGCAGCTTCTCAGCGGAGATTAAGTACGAGCAGTACTTC. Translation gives CASSFSAEIKYEQYF.